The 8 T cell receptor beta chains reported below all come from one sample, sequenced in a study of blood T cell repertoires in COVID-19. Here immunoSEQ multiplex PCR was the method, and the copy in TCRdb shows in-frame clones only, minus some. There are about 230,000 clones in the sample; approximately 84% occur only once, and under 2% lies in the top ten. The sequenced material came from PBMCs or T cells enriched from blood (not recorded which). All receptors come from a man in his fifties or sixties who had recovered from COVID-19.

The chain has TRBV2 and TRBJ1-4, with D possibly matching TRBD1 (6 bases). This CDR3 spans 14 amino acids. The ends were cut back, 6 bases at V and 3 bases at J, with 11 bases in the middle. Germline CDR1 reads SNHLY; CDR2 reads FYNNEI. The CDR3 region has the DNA TGTGCCAGCAGAAGAGACAGGTCTAATGAAAAACTGTTTTTT. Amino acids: CASRRDRSNEKLFF.

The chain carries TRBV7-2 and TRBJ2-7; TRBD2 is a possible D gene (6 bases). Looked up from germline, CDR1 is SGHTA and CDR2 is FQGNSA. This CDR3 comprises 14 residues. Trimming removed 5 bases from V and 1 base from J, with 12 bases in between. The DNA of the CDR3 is TGTGCCAGCAGCCTATGGGACTCATCCTACGAGCAGTACTTC. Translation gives CASSLWDSSYEQYF.

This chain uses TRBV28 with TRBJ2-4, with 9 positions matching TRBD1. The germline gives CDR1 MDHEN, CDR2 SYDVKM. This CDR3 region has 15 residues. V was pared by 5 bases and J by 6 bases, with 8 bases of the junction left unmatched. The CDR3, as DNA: TGTGCCAGCAGTACCGGGGGACAGGGACCAAACATTCAGTACTTC. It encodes CASSTGGQGPNIQYF.

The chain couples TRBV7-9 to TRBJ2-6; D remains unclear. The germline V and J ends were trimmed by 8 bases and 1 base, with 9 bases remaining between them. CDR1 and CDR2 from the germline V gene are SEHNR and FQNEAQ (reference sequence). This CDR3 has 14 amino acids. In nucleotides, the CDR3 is TGTGCCAGCGGCAAAAGTTCTGGGGCCAACGTCCTGACTTTC. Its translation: CASGKSSGANVLTF.

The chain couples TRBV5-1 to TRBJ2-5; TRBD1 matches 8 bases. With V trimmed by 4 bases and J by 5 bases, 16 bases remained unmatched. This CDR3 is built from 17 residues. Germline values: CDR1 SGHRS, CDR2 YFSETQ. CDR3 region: CASSASPQTGAGETQYF. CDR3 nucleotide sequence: TGCGCCAGCAGCGCCTCCCCCCAGACAGGGGCGGGCGAGACCCAGTACTTC.

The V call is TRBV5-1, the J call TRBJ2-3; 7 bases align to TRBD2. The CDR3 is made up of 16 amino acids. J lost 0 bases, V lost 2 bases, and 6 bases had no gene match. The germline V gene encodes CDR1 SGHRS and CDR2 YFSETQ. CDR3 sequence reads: CASSFYLAESTDTQYF. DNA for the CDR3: TGCGCCAGCAGCTTTTACCTAGCGGAAAGCACAGATACGCAGTATTTT.

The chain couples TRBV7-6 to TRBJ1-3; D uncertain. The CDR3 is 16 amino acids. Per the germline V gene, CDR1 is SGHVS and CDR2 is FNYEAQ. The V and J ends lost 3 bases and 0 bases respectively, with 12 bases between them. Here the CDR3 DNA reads TGTGCCAGCAGCTTCCTGAACAAAAGCTCTGGAAACACCATATATTTT. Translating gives CASSFLNKSSGNTIYF.

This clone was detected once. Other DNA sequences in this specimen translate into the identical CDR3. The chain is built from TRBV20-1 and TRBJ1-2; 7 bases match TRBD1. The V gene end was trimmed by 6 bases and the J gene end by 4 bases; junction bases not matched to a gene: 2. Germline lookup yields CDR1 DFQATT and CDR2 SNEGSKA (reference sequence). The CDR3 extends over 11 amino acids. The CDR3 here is CSARDSYGYTF. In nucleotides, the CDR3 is TGCAGTGCCCGGGACAGCTATGGCTACACCTTC.